This T cell receptor beta chain was sequenced in a study of immune evolution from preneoplasia to lung adenocarcinoma (dated by TCRdb to the early 2020s). Context from the whole study: No AAH lesions showed HLA loss of heterozygosity, compared with 5.5% to 8% of AIS, 15% of MIA and less than 35% of ADC lesions. The study profiled immune contexture across lung adenocarcinoma precursors and invasive adenocarcinoma using immune gene expression, TCR sequencing and multiplex immunofluorescence. Resected precursor lesions (AAH, AIS, MIA) and invasive adenocarcinomas were compared against paired morphologically normal lung tissue. Sample size was determined by specimen availability and not by a prior power calculation. Whole exome sequencing and methylation data from the same cohort of nodules were integrated with the immune data. The overall cohort comprised around 55 patients with pulmonary nodules who underwent surgical resection. TCR sequencing data came from approximately 46 patients. According to the study, over a hundred samples were used for TCR sequencing. POLYSOLVER was used to infer Class I HLA alleles from exome data, while LOHHLA was used to detect allele-specific HLA loss. The paper as a whole reports these results and caveats: Normal lung had the highest top T cell clone frequencies, which appeared to decline progressively from AAH through AIS, MIA and invasive adenocarcinoma. Clonality was highest in normal lung, while later-stage lesions appeared to have lower clonality but higher T cell density and diversity. Because every patient came from Japan and China, how well the results apply to Western populations was uncertain. Compared with EGFR-mutant or double wild-type lesions, KRAS-mutant nodules had the highest T cell clonality. The findings reflected association rather than direct causation, and larger cohorts with long-term follow-up and longitudinal biopsies were considered necessary.

In regard to this clone: Its antigen remains undetermined. No base-level quality is on record; no much larger clone is a single base apart.

The immunoSEQ hsTCRbeta Kit was used to sequence TCR beta CDR3 regions from DNA. As for the original processing: TCR sequencing data were analysed with the ImmunoSEQ Analyzer. T cell clonality was defined as 1 minus Pielou's evenness, as computed on productive rearrangements. To measure T cell diversity, the inverse Simpson index was applied to productive templates. T cell density was expressed as TCR beta template counts normalized to usable DNA, with usable DNA estimated by amplifying and sequencing housekeeping genes. Two-sided Kruskal-Wallis tests were used to compare TCR metrics across histologic stages. Here the immuneACCESS table is served through TCRdb, limited to in-frame sequences with V and J called. Missing clones are a known gap in these copies; in checked studies unresolved V genes cover under half, and the rest lacks a known reason. Clone size and V and J calls were adopted from that table, with D and trimming inferred from the DNA. The sample has about 9,800 clones on record, approximately 79% of them singletons. The top ten constitute roughly 13% of the sample.

Patients underwent resection in Japan or China between about 2014 and 2018. Histologic diagnosis of each case was confirmed independently by two lung cancer pathologists on H&E slides. For nucleic acid extraction, premalignant or tumor cells were enriched by macro-dissection following pathologic assessment. DNA was isolated from FFPE tissue using the AllPrep DNA/RNA FFPE Kit. The TCR comes from a person of 80 years or more with lung adenocarcinoma. The sequenced material came from FFPE lung adenocarcinoma in situ tissue. Explained via the paper, the cell subset or site label denotes: preinvasive adenocarcinoma in situ (AIS).

The nucleotide sequence is given as TGTGCCAGTAGTAAGGGAAACGTCGGCTACGAGCAGTACTTC. This translates into CASSKGNVGYEQYF. The chain joins TRBV19 to TRBJ2-7; a confident D gene designation cannot be given. The CDR3 covers 14 residues, taking in both the cysteine and the phenylalanine. Of all the DNA, just the CDR3 is kept, 42 bases in frame from base 1. CDR1 LNHDA and CDR2 SQIVND are derived from the germline V gene (reference sequence). The germline ends are 13 bases apart after V is trimmed by 4 bases and J by 3 bases.